This T cell receptor beta chain originates from a study of T cells after yellow fever vaccination. Study overall: The fractions with low cell numbers were processed using SMART-Seq v4 Ultra Low Input. Study-wide results and limits: Weaker in magnitude, the secondary response showed a faster peak on day 5 versus 15. Most clones from primary vaccination resurfaced after the booster (96% CD4, around 90% CD8).

By 5'RACE template switching, TCR cDNA was produced, with a universal primer site and UMIs added in the process. MiXCR, run by TCRdb on the 5' RACE reads, gives a single entry per CDR3 protein. In the table there are about 320,000 distinct CDR3 sequences, approximately 4.3% of which are singletons. About this clonotype itself: Its antigen is not identified.

Here the sequenced sample was PBMCs, taken 15 days after the yellow fever booster vaccination. This receptor was identified in a man between 18 and 29 years old who received the YFV17D yellow fever vaccine.

CDR3 residues: CASSSSGTVYGYTF. The CDR3 nucleotides are TGTGCCAGCAGCTCCTCCGGGACAGTCTATGGCTACACCTTC. J is TRBJ1-2 and V is TRBV7-2, with TRBD1 matching over 7 bases. Germline V gene sequence: CDR1 SGHTA, CDR2 FQGNSA. V shed 4 bases, J shed 4 bases, and the junction held 6 bases outside the gene matches. The CDR3 has 14 amino acids.